These T cell receptor beta chains were read from a single sample in a study of human T cells and chemical hapten exposure. Each CDR3 protein gets one entry after TCRdb re-called the RACE reads with MiXCR. The data show tens of thousands of distinct CDR3 sequences, with over 8% seen just once and around 14% held by the top ten. The material was whole blood, obtained in connection with sensitization to the hapten diphenylcyclopropenone (DPC). The receptors originated from a woman aged 40 to 49 with alopecia areata. Some clones in this sample may be carry-over from other donors' samples. Each CDR3 is given with its conserved first and last residue. D genes are given only for firm matches. Expanded clones are given a class, and other clones once, few, many or no size at all.

v_call	d_call	clone_size	j_call	cdr3_length	cdr3_nt	cdr3_aa
TRBV27	-	many	TRBJ2-1	17	TGTGCCAGCAGTTTGGATGAGGGGACTTTCTTCTACAATGAGCAGTTCTTC	CASSLDEGTFFYNEQFF
TRBV7-9	TRBD1	many	TRBJ2-6	19	TGTGCCAGCAGGCTCCCGGGACAGGGGTTGGTATCTGGGGCCAACGTCCTGACTTTC	CASRLPGQGLVSGANVLTF
TRBV29-1	TRBD2	few	TRBJ2-3	15	TGCAGCCTTCGAGGACTAGCGGGGGGCACAGATACGCAGTATTTT	CSLRGLAGGTDTQYF
TRBV4-3	-	few	TRBJ2-6	17	TGCGCCAGCAGCCAAGATTGGGCACCCTCTGGGGCCAACGTCCTGACTTTC	CASSQDWAPSGANVLTF
TRBV7-3	TRBD1	many	TRBJ2-2	13	TGTGCCAGCAGCTCGGGACAGACCGGGGAGCTGTTTTTT	CASSSGQTGELFF
TRBV6-2/TRBV6-3	TRBD2	many	TRBJ2-3	15	TGTGCCAGCAGAGGACTAGCGGGGGACACAGATACGCAGTATTTT	CASRGLAGDTDTQYF
TRBV7-6	-	many	TRBJ2-7	12	TGTGCCAGCAGCTTAAAGTCCTACGAGCAGTACTTC	CASSLKSYEQYF
TRBV20-1	-	many	TRBJ1-3	14	TGCAGTGCTAACCTGGGGTACTCTGGAAACACCATATATTTT	CSANLGYSGNTIYF
TRBV3-1	-	few	TRBJ2-6	18	TGTGCCAGCAGCCCGACGGGGACCGCTGAATCTGGGGCCAACGTCCTGATTTTC	CASSPTGTAESGANVLIF
TRBV5-5	-	many	TRBJ2-2	15	TGTGCCAGCAGCTTGGAGCCGGGGGACACCGGGGAGCTGTTTTTT	CASSLEPGDTGELFF
TRBV12-3/TRBV12-4	-	many	TRBJ1-2	14	TGTGCCAGCACCCCATCAAGGGGGAACTATGGCTACACCTTC	CASTPSRGNYGYTF
TRBV29-1	-	-	TRBJ2-1	10	TGCAGCGTTGGAGAAAATGAGCAGTTCTTC	CSVGENEQFF
TRBV9	-	few	TRBJ2-7	14	TGTGCCAGCAGCCCGTTCGAACAGACTTACGAGCAGTACTTC	CASSPFEQTYEQYF
TRBV5-1	-	-	TRBJ1-1	13	TGCGCCAGCAGCTTGCAGGGGAGGATTGAAGCTTTCTTT	CASSLQGRIEAFF
TRBV5-5	TRBD1	-	TRBJ1-2	13	TGTGCCAGCAGCTCGACAGGGGGTTCTGGCTACACCTTC	CASSSTGGSGYTF
TRBV10-3	TRBD1	-	TRBJ1-4	15	TGTGCCATCAATCCACAGGGGGGAGTTGCTGAAAAACTGTTTTTT	CAINPQGGVAEKLFF
TRBV15	TRBD1	-	TRBJ1-1	15	TGTGCCACCAGCAGGGAGGACAGGGGGAGCACTGAAGCTTTCTTT	CATSREDRGSTEAFF
TRBV5-1	-	-	TRBJ1-4	15	TGCGCCAGCAGCTCCTACCCTGCAACTAATGAAAAACTGTTTTTT	CASSSYPATNEKLFF
TRBV5-1	TRBD2	few	TRBJ2-3	15	TGCGCCAGCAGCCCCCGTGGCGGGGGGCCGGATACGCAGTATTTT	CASSPRGGGPDTQYF
TRBV29-1	TRBD2	many	TRBJ2-1	17	TGCAGCGTTGAAGAGGGACTAGCGGGAGGCTCCTACAATGAGCAGTTCTTC	CSVEEGLAGGSYNEQFF
TRBV4-1	-	-	TRBJ2-5	15	TGCGCCAGCAGCCAAGTCGGTGTAGCAGGGGAGACCCAGTACTTC	CASSQVGVAGETQYF
TRBV20-1	-	-	TRBJ1-1	12	TGCAGTGCCCCACCGGGGAACACTGAAGCTTTCTTT	CSAPPGNTEAFF
TRBV7-3	TRBD2	many	TRBJ2-1	16	TGTGCCAGCAGCTTACTAGCGGGGGGTCCCTACAATGAGCAGTTCTTC	CASSLLAGGPYNEQFF
TRBV10-3	-	-	TRBJ2-3	14	TGTGCCATCAGTGACCCCCCACCCACAGATACGCAGTATTTT	CAISDPPPTDTQYF
TRBV10-3	-	-	TRBJ1-1	14	TGTGCCATATCTGGTGGCGGATCGAACACTGAAGCTTTCTTT	CAISGGGSNTEAFF
TRBV18	TRBD1	many	TRBJ1-1	13	TGTGCCAGCTCAAACACACAGGGGGCAGGGGCTTTCTTT	CASSNTQGAGAFF
TRBV6-5	TRBD1	few	TRBJ2-7	14	TGTGCCAGCAGTCAGTCGACAGGGAGCTTCGAGCAGTACTTC	CASSQSTGSFEQYF
TRBV7-2	-	-	TRBJ1-4	12	TGTGCCAGCGCCCCAATGGGAGGGAAACTGTTTTTT	CASAPMGGKLFF
TRBV5-4	-	few	TRBJ2-2	13	TGTGCCAGCAGCTTGGCGTACACCGGGGAGCTGTTTTTT	CASSLAYTGELFF
TRBV7-2	-	few	TRBJ2-5	13	TGTGCCAGCGGGGCTTGGAGGGGAGAGACCCAGTACTTC	CASGAWRGETQYF
TRBV30	-	few	TRBJ1-5	14	TGTGCCTGGAGATCACAAACTGGCAATCAGCCCCAGCATTTT	CAWRSQTGNQPQHF
TRBV12-3/TRBV12-4	-	many	TRBJ2-3	14	TGTGCCAGCACCCCGTCGAGGAACACAGATACGCAGTATTTT	CASTPSRNTDTQYF
TRBV7-2	TRBD1	few	TRBJ1-6	14	TGTGCCAGCAGCTTATACAGGGGGAATTCACCCCTCCACTTT	CASSLYRGNSPLHF
TRBV28	-	many	TRBJ1-3	15	TGTGCCACCCGCAGAATGACCACCTCTGGAAACACCATATATTTT	CATRRMTTSGNTIYF
TRBV6-5	TRBD2	many	TRBJ2-5	19	TGTGCCAGCAGTTCCCAGTCACCCCTAGCGGGGGGTACAAAAGAGACCCAGTACTTC	CASSSQSPLAGGTKETQYF